A selection of T cell receptor beta chains follows, all from one sample in a study of neurological immune-mediated disorders. TCRdb itself ran the 5' RACE reads through MiXCR, one entry per CDR3 protein. The repertoire includes tens of thousands of distinct CDR3 sequences, under 5% of them detected once, and 1.5% to 2% sits in the top ten. Input material: CD4+ T cells from blood. All receptors derive from a woman in her 40s with multiple sclerosis. The CDR3 runs from the conserved cysteine through the conserved F or W. A D gene is named only where the DNA matches it firmly. Part of the rows lack a size; the others show once, few, many or a class for expanded clones.

J | V | D | size | CDR3 | DNA
TRBJ1-5 | TRBV20-1 | . | many | CSAIRGDQPQHF | TGCAGTGCTATACGTGGCGATCAGCCCCAGCATTTT
TRBJ2-3 | TRBV10-3 | TRBD1 | many | CAIRNRDRQDTQYF | TGTGCCATCAGGAACCGGGACAGGCAGGATACGCAGTATTTT
TRBJ1-1 | TRBV11-2 | . | . | CASSLGDGDTEAFF | TGTGCCAGCAGCTTAGGGGACGGGGACACTGAAGCTTTCTTT
TRBJ1-1 | TRBV12-3/TRBV12-4 | . | many | CASSILNTEAFF | TGTGCCAGCAGTATCCTTAACACTGAAGCTTTCTTT
TRBJ2-7 | TRBV18 | . | many | CASSPGQSYEQYF | TGTGCCAGCTCACCAGGACAGAGCTACGAGCAGTACTTC
TRBJ1-5 | TRBV12-3/TRBV12-4 | . | many | CASSLGQFWGNQPQHF | TGTGCCAGCAGTTTAGGACAGTTTTGGGGGAATCAGCCCCAGCATTTT
TRBJ2-7 | TRBV20-1 | . | many | CSACREDEQYF | TGCAGTGCTTGTCGAGAGGACGAGCAGTACTTC
TRBJ2-2 | TRBV10-3 | TRBD1 | many | CAISERTGGTTGELFF | TGTGCCATCAGTGAGCGGACAGGGGGCACCACCGGGGAGCTGTTTTTT
TRBJ1-4 | TRBV5-1 | . | many | CASSLGLSGRTDEKLFF | TGCGCCAGCAGCTTGGGACTCTCAGGGAGGACGGATGAAAAACTGTTTTTT
TRBJ1-1 | TRBV20-1 | TRBD1 | many | CSAGQGVTEAFF | TGCAGTGCGGGACAGGGGGTGACTGAAGCTTTCTTT
TRBJ1-4 | TRBV7-2 | . | many | CASSFSPTNEKLFF | TGTGCCAGCAGCTTTTCTCCCACTAATGAAAAACTGTTTTTT
TRBJ2-1 | TRBV5-5 | . | many | CASSLAGDLEFF | TGTGCCAGCAGCTTGGCAGGGGATTTAGAGTTCTTC
TRBJ2-7 | TRBV9 | TRBD2 | many | CASSVGSGRDEQYF | TGTGCCAGCAGCGTAGGGTCAGGGAGGGACGAGCAGTACTTC
TRBJ2-7 | TRBV5-1 | . | many | CASSLRAETYEQYF | TGCGCCAGCAGCTTGAGGGCGGAGACTTACGAGCAGTACTTC
TRBJ1-2 | TRBV18 | . | many | CASSPPAGLQGYTF | TGTGCCAGCTCACCACCGGCGGGTCTCCAGGGCTACACCTTC
TRBJ2-1 | TRBV7-6 | . | many | CASSEHNEQFF | TGTGCCAGCAGCGAGCACAATGAGCAGTTCTTC
TRBJ1-2 | TRBV14 | . | many | CASSRGGPNYGYTF | TGTGCCAGCAGCCGGGGAGGGCCTAACTATGGCTACACCTTC
TRBJ1-2 | TRBV13 | . | many | CASSLGRSYGYTF | TGTGCCAGCAGCTTAGGGCGGAGCTATGGCTACACCTTC
TRBJ1-5 | TRBV20-1 | TRBD1 | many | CSAGTGGHQPQHF | TGCAGTGCCGGGACAGGGGGACATCAGCCCCAGCATTTT
TRBJ1-1 | TRBV6-5 | . | many | CASGTAYTEAFF | TGTGCCAGCGGTACAGCATACACTGAAGCTTTCTTT